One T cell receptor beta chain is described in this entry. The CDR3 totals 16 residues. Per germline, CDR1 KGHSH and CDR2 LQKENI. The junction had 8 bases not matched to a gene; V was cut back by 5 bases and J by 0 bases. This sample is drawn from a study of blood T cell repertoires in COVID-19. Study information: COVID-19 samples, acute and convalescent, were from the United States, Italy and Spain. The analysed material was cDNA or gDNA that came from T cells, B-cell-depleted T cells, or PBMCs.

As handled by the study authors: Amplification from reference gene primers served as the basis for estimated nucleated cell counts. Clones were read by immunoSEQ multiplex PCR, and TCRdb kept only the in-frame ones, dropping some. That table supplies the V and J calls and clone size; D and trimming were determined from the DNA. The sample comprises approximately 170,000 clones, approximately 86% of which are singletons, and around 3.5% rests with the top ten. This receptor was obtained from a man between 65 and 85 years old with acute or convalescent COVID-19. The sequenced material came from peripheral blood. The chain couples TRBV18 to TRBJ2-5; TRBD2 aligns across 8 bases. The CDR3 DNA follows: TGTGCCAGCTCAAGCGGGGGATGGGGGTACCAAGAGACCCAGTACTTC. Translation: CASSSGGWGYQETQYF.